The 10 T cell receptor beta chains reported below all come from one sample, sequenced in a study of T cell clonality in common variable immunodeficiency. General study points: In common variable immunodeficiency, TCR beta chains reportedly carried fewer deletions and N-nucleotide insertions.

Assay used: immunoSEQ multiplex PCR; TCRdb lists only in-frame clones, some missing. The profile covers under 15,000 clones, none occurring a single time. These TCRs are of unknown antigen specificity. Material: peripheral blood mononuclear cells. These receptors originate from a human donor with common variable immunodeficiency.

This clone was seen a handful of times. The CDR3 goes on 3 residues after the read ends, and that part is filled in from the germline J gene. This chain links TRBV18 with TRBJ2-5; TRBD1 matches at 10 bases. This CDR3 contains 16 residues. Trimming at V came to 0 bases and at J to 1 base, leaving 2 bases not matched to a gene. The V gene's germline CDR1 is KGHSH and CDR2 LQKENI. The CDR3 here is CASSPPGQGIQETQYF. The part of the CDR3 DNA that was read is TGTGCCAGCTCACCACCGGGACAGGGGATCCAAGAGACC.

With respect to this clone: The read terminates 3 residues ahead of where the CDR3 ends, so the germline J gene completes it. The chain links TRBV18 to TRBJ2-5, with TRBD1 identical over 7 bases. J was trimmed by 4 bases and V by 6 bases; bases with no gene match: 5. This CDR3 comprises 13 residues. CDR1 is KGHSH and CDR2 is LQKENI in the germline V gene. This CDR3 reads CASSGTVGETQYF. The CDR3 bases that were read are TGTGCCAGCTCCGGGACAGTCGGAGAGACC.

Only a few counts were recorded for this clone. The sequenced fragment ends 3 residues before the CDR3 boundary, so the rest is inferred from the germline J gene. The rearrangement joins TRBV18 to TRBJ2-1, with TRBD1 matching 9 bases. The junction had 4 bases not matched to a gene; V was cut back by 0 bases and J by 7 bases. This CDR3 is 15 amino acids long. Per germline, CDR1 KGHSH and CDR2 LQKENI. The CDR3 region is CASSPPGDRANEQFF. CDR3 DNA, as far as it was read: TGTGCCAGCTCACCACCGGGGGACAGGGCTAATGAG.

This clone has just a few counts. The CDR3 goes on 3 residues after the read ends, and that part is filled in from the germline J gene. The J gene is TRBJ1-1, the V gene TRBV2; 10 bases agree with TRBD1. V lost 6 bases and J lost 6; bases outside the gene matches: 4. This CDR3 is 13 amino acids long. Germline assignment: CDR1 SNHLY and CDR2 FYNNEI. CDR3 bases read: TGTGCCAGCAGGTGGACAGGGGGGGCTGAA. Its translation: CASRWTGGAE. The entire CDR3 protein is CASRWTGGAEAFF.

Comments on this clone: The CDR3 end is not reached by the read, which stops 3 residues before it; the germline J gene fills it in. This sequence joins TRBV5-5 and TRBJ2-7, with TRBD1 as a possible D gene (5 bases). V lost 3 bases and J 2 bases, leaving 12 bases between the germline ends. Germline loops: CDR1 SGHKS, CDR2 YYEKEE (reference sequence). The CDR3 sequence is 14 residues long. The DNA read from the CDR3 is TGTGCCAGCAGCTCTCTCAGGGTCACCTACGAG. It yields the protein CASSSLRVTYE. From start to end, the CDR3 is CASSSLRVTYEQYF.

About this clone: The sequence runs out 3 residues before the end of the CDR3; the remainder is reconstructed from the germline J gene. The chain recombines TRBV7-2 with TRBJ1-5, with no clear D. The germline V and J ends were trimmed by 2 bases and 2 bases, with 4 bases remaining between them. The CDR3 totals 13 residues. CDR1 is SGHTA, CDR2 FQGNSA, per germline. CDR3 region: CASSLRGNQPQHF. The covered CDR3 bases are TGTGCCAGCAGCTTAAGGGGCAATCAGCCC. The full variable domain, its missing parts supplied by reference TRBV7-2 and TRBJ1-5, is GAGVSQSPSNKVTEKGKDVELRCDPISGHTALYWYRQSLGQGLEFLIYFQGNSAPDKSGLPSDRFSAERTGGSVSTLTIQRTQQEDSAVYLCASSLRGNQPQHFGDGTRLSIL.

On this clone itself: The sequenced fragment ends 3 residues before the CDR3 boundary, so the rest is inferred from the germline J gene. The chain carries TRBV7-9 and TRBJ1-2; TRBD1 might be the D (5 bases). Looked up from germline, CDR1 is SEHNR and CDR2 is FQNEAQ (reference sequence). Trimming removed 5 bases at V and 4 bases at J, with 14 bases between. This CDR3 contains 14 residues. The CDR3 region is CASSPPGFGYGYTF. Partial CDR3 DNA: TGTGCCAGCAGCCCCCCAGGGTTCGGCTATGGC. Full variable domain (rest looked up from reference TRBV7-9 and TRBJ1-2): DTGVSQNPRHKITKRGQNVTFRCDPISEHNRLYWYRQTLGQGPEFLTYFQNEAQLEKSRLLSDRFSAERPKGSFSTLEIQRTEQGDSAMYLCASSPPGFGYGYTFGSGTRLTVV.

Note on this clone: The CDR3 end falls 3 residues outside the read, so it is completed with the germline J gene. The rearrangement links TRBV11-3 to TRBJ2-3; 9 bases are a match to TRBD2. J gave up 4 bases and V 3 bases, and 2 bases lay outside the gene matches. The CDR3 spans 14 residues. The germline V gene has CDR1 SGHNT and CDR2 YENEEA. CDR3 protein: CASSLGGGADTQYF. The CDR3 DNA, read in part, is TGTGCCAGCAGCTTGGGCGGGGGGGCAGATACG.

This clone was counted between two and nine times. The read falls 3 residues short of the CDR3 end, and the missing part is taken from the germline J gene. The V call is TRBV5-1, the J call TRBJ1-2; 7 bases are a match to TRBD1. Germline loops: CDR1 SGHRS, CDR2 YFSETQ. Trimming at V came to 3 bases and at J to 2 bases, leaving 7 bases not matched to a gene. The CDR3 sequence is 15 residues long. The CDR3 spells CASSYEGATNYGYTF. The covered CDR3 bases are TGCGCCAGCAGCTATGAGGGGGCGACGAACTATGGC.

There are a few counts of this clone. The read halts 3 residues ahead of the CDR3 end, with the missing end drawn from the germline J gene. V usage is TRBV19 and J usage is TRBJ2-1, with 9 bases identical to TRBD1. Losses at the gene ends were 7 bases for V and 7 bases for J; bases not matched to a gene: 8. The CDR3 runs 14 residues. CDR1 and CDR2 (germline): LNHDA, SQIVND (reference sequence). The CDR3 loop reads CASTPPGTGNEQFF. Incomplete CDR3 DNA: TGTGCCAGTACCCCCCCGGGGACAGGGAATGAG.